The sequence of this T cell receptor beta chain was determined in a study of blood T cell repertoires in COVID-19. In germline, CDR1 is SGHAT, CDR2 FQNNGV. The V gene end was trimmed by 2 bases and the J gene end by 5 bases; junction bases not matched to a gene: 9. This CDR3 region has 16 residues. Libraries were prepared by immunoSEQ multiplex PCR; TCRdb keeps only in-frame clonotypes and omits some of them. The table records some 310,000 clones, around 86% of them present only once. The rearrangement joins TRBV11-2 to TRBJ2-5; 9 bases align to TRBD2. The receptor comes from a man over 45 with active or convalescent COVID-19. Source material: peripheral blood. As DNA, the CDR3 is TGTGCCAGCAGCTTATCGATTGCGGGGGGGGAGGAGACCCAGTACTTC. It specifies CASSLSIAGGEETQYF. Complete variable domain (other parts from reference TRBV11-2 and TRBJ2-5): EAGVAQSPRYKIIEKRQSVAFWCNPISGHATLYWYQQILGQGPKLLIQFQNNGVVDDSQLPKDRFSAERLKGVDSTLKIQPAKLEDSAVYLCASSLSIAGGEETQYFGPGTRLLVL.